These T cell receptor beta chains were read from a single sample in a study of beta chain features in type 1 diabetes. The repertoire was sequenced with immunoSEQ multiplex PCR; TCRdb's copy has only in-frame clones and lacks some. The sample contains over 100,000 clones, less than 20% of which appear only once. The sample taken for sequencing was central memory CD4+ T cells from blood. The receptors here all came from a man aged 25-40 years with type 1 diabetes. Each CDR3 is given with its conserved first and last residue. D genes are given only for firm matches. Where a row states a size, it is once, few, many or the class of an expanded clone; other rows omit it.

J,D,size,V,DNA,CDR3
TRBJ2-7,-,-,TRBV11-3,TGTGCCAGCAGCTTAGACACCGGGGGTCCCTACGAGCAGTACTTC,CASSLDTGGPYEQYF
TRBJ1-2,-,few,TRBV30,TGTGCCTGGACCCGCGGCGGGACCTATGGCTACACCTTC,CAWTRGGTYGYTF
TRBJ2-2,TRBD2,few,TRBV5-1,TGCGCCAGCAGCGGCGGGACTAGCACCGGGGAGCTGTTTTTT,CASSGGTSTGELFF
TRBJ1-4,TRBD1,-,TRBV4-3,TGCGCCAGCAGCCAAACCGGACAGGTCGTTACTAATGAAAAACTGTTTTTT,CASSQTGQVVTNEKLFF
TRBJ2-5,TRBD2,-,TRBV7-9,TGTGCCAGCAACCTAGGCACCGGTTCTAGCGGGGAGGAAGAGACCCAGTACTTC,CASNLGTGSSGEEETQYF
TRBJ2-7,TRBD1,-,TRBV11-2,TGTGCCAGCAGCCAAAACCGGGACAGGTCAACAGAGAGGTACTTC,CASSQNRDRSTERYF
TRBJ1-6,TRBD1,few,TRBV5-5,TGTGCCAGCAGCCAAGGGAAGGACAGGGGTTTTCATTCACCCCTCCACTTT,CASSQGKDRGFHSPLHF
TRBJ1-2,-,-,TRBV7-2,TGTGCCAGCAGCTTAGCGCCACAGACCTTAAGCTACACCTTC,CASSLAPQTLSYTF
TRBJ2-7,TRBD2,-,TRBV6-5,TGTGCCAGCAGTTCCGCGGGGCTAGCGGCTTCCTACGAGCAGTACTTC,CASSSAGLAASYEQYF
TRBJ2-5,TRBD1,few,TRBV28,TGTGCCAGCTCCGGGTCGGGACAGGGGGAAGAGACCCAGTACTTC,CASSGSGQGEETQYF
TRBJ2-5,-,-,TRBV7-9,TGTGCCAGCAGGATAGGAGCAGGGGAGGAGACCCAGTACTTC,CASRIGAGEETQYF